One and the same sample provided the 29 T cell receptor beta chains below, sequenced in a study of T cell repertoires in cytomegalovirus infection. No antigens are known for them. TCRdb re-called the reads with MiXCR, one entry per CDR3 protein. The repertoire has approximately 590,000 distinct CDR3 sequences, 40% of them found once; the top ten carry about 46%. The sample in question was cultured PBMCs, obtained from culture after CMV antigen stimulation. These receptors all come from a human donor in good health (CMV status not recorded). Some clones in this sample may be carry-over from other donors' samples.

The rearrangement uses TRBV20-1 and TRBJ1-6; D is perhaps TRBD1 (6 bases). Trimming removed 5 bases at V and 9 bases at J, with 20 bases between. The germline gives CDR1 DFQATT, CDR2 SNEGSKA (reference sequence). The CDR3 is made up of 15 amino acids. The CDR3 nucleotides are TGCAGTGCTCGGCCCTTCCAGGGGCAGAGTTCACCCCTCCACTTT. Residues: CSARPFQGQSSPLHF.

CDR3: CASLIGPGSYEQYF. DNA of the CDR3: TGCGCCAGCCTAATCGGGCCAGGGAGCTACGAGCAGTACTTC. The chain combines TRBV5-1 with TRBJ2-7; D tentatively reads TRBD1 or TRBD2 (5 bases each). The CDR3 totals 14 residues. The V end lost 7 bases, the J end lost 3 bases, and 17 bases lay between the germline ends. CDR1 and CDR2 from the germline V gene are SGHRS and YFSETQ.

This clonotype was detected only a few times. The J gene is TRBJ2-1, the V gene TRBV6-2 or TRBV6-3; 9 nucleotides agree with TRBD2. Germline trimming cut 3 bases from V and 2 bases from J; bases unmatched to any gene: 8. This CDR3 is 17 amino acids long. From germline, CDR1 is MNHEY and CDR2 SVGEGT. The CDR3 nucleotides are TGTGCCAGCAGTTATAGCCCCCCTAGCGGGGCCTACAATGAGCAGTTCTTC. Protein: CASSYSPPSGAYNEQFF.

Written as DNA, the CDR3 is TGTGCCAGCAGCCCTGACAGGTATCTCGAGCAGTTCTTC. It codes for CASSPDRYLEQFF. The V and J genes are TRBV7-4 and TRBJ2-1, with D tentatively TRBD1 (6 bases). This CDR3 comprises 13 residues. With 5 bases removed from V and 10 bases from J, the gap between germline ends came to 15 bases. The germline V gene encodes CDR1 SGHVT and CDR2 SQSDAQ.

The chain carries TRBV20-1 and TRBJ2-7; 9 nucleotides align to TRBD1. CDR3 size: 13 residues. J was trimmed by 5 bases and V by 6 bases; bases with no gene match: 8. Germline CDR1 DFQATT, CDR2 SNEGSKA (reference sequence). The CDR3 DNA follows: TGCAGTGCGGGGACAGGGCTTTCCAACGAGCAGTACTTC. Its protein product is CSAGTGLSNEQYF.

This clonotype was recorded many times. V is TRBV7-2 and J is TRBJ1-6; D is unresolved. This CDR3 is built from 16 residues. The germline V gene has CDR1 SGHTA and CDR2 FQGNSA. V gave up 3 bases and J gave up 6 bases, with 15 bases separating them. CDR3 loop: CASSLGWRTPNSPLHF. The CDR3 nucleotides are TGTGCCAGCAGCTTGGGTTGGCGGACCCCTAATTCACCCCTCCACTTT.

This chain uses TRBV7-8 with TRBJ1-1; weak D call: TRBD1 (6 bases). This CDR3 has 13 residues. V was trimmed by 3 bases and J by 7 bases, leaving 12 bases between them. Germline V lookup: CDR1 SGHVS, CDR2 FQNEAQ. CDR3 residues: CASSLSGAVEAFF. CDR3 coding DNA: TGTGCCAGCAGCTTGTCAGGGGCGGTTGAAGCTTTCTTT.

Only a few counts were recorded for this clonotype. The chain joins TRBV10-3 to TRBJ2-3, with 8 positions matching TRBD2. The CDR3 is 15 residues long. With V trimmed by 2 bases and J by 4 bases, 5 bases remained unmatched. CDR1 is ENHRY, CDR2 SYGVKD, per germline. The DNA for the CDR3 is TGTGCCATCAGTGAGGCGGGGGGCGGGTCAGATACGCAGTATTTT. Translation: CAISEAGGGSDTQYF.

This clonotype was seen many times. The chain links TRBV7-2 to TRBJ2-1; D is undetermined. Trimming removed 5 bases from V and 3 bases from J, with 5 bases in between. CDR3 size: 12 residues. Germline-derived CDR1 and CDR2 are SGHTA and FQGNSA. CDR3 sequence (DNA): TGTGCCAGCAGCCCCAGCTACAATGAGCAGTTCTTC. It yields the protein CASSPSYNEQFF.

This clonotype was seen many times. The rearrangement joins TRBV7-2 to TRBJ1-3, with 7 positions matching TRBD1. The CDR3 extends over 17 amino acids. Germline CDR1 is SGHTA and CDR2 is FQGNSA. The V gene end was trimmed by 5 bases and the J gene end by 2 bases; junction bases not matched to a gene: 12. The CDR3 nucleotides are TGTGCCAGCAGCCCGGGCAGGGGGGGGCCGGCTGGAAACACCATATATTTT. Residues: CASSPGRGGPAGNTIYF.

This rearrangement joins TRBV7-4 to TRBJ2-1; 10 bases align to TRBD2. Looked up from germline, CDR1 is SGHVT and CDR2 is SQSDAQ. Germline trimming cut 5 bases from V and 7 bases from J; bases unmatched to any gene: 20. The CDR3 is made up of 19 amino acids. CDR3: CASSPYSGGSLRGYNEQFF. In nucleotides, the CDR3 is TGTGCCAGCAGCCCCTATAGCGGGGGGAGCCTCAGGGGATATAATGAGCAGTTCTTC.

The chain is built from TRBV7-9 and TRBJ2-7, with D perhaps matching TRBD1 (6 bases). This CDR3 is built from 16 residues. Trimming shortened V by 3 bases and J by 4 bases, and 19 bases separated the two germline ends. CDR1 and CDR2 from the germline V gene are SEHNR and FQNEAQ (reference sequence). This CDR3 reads CASSFLERTELYEQYF. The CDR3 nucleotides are TGTGCCAGCAGCTTCCTCGAAAGGACAGAGTTATACGAGCAGTACTTC.

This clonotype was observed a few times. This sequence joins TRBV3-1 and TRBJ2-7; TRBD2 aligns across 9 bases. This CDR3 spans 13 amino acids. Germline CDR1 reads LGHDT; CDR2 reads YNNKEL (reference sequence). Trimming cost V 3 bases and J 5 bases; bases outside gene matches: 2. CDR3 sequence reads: CASSQGGGDEQYF. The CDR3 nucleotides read TGTGCCAGCAGCCAGGGCGGGGGGGACGAGCAGTACTTC.

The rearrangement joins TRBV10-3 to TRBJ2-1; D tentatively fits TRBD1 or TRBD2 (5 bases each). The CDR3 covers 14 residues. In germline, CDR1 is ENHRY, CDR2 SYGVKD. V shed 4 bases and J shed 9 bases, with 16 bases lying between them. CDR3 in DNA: TGTGCCATCAGTGTACCGGGACGAGATGGTGAGCAGTTCTTC. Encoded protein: CAISVPGRDGEQFF.

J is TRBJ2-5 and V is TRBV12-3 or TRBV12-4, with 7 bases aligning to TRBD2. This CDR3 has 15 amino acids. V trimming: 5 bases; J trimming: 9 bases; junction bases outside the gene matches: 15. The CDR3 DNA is TGTGCCAGCAGTCCTGGTTTAACCGCGGGGGAGGCCCAGTACTTC. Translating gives CASSPGLTAGEAQYF.

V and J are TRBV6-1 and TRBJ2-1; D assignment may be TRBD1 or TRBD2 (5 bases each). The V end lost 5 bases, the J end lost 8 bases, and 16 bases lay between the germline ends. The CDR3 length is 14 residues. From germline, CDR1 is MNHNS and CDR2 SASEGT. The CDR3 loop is CASSSGPEGDEQFF. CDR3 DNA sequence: TGTGCCAGCAGTTCGGGACCCGAGGGCGATGAGCAGTTCTTC.

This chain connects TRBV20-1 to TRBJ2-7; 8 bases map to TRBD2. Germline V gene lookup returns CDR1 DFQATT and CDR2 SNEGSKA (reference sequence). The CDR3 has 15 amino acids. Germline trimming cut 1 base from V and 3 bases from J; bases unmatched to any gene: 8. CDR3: CSARAAGTRGYEQYF. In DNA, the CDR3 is TGCAGTGCTAGAGCGGCCGGGACTAGGGGCTACGAGCAGTACTTC.

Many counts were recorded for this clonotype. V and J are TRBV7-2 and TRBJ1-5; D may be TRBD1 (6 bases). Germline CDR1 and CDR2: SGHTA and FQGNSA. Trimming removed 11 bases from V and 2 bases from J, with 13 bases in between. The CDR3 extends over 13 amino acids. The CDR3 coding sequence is TGTGCCTCGAGGGGGACTGGCAATCAGCCCCAGCATTTT. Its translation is CASRGTGNQPQHF. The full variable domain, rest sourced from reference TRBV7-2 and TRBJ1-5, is GAGVSQSPSNKVTEKGKDVELRCDPISGHTALYWYRQSLGQGLEFLIYFQGNSAPDKSGLPSDRFSAERTGGSVSTLTIQRTQQEDSAVYLCASRGTGNQPQHFGDGTRLSIL.

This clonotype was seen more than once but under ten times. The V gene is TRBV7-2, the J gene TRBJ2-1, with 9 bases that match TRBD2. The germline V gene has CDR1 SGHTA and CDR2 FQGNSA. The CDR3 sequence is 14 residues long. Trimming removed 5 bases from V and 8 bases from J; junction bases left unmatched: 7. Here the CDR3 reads CASSEAGGRDEQFF. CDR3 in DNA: TGTGCCAGCAGCGAGGCGGGAGGGAGGGATGAGCAGTTCTTC.

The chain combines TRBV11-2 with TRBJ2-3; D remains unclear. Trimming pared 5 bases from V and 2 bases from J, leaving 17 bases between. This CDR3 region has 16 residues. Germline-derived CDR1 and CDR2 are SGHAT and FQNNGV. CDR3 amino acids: CASSSPKRAITDTQYF. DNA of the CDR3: TGTGCCAGCAGCAGCCCAAAAAGGGCGATCACAGATACGCAGTATTTT.

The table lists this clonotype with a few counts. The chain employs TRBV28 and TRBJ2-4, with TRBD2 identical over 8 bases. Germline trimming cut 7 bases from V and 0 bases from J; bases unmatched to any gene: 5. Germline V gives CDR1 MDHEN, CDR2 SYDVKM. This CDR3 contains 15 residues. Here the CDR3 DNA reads TGTGCCAGCACCCCGGGGGGGCTAGCCAAAAACATTCAGTACTTC. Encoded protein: CASTPGGLAKNIQYF.

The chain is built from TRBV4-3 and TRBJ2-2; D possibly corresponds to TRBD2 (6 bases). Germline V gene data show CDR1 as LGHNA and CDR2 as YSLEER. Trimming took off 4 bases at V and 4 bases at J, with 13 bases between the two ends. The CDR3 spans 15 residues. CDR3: CASSPSVLGTGELFF. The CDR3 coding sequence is TGCGCCAGCAGCCCTAGCGTTTTGGGCACCGGGGAGCTGTTTTTT.

The CDR3 DNA is TGCGCCAGCAGCCCATCGACAGGGGCAGGGCAGGAGACCCAGTACTTC. This sequence encodes CASSPSTGAGQETQYF. The rearrangement uses TRBV4-1 and TRBJ2-5, with 8 bases that match TRBD1. V shed 4 bases, J shed 5 bases, and the junction held 12 bases outside the gene matches. The CDR3 is 16 amino acids. From germline, CDR1 is MGHRA and CDR2 YSYEKL.

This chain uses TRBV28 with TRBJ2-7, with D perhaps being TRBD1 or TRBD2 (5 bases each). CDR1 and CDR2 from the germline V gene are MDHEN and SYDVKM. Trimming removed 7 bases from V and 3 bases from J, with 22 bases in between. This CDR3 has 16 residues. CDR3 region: CASIPQEAGKRYEQYF. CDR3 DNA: TGTGCCAGCATCCCCCAGGAGGCAGGGAAGCGCTACGAGCAGTACTTC.

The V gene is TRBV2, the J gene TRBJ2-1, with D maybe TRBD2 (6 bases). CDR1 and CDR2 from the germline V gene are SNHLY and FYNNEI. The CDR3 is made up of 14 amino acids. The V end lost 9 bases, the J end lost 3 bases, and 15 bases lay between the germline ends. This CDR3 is CASSLEGVYNEQFF. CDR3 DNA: TGTGCCAGTTCCTTGGAGGGTGTCTACAATGAGCAGTTCTTC. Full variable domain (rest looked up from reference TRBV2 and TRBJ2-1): EPEVTQTPSHQVTQMGQEVILRCVPISNHLYFYWYRQILGQKVEFLVSFYNNEISEKSEIFDDQFSVERPDGSNFTLKIRSTKLEDSAMYFCASSLEGVYNEQFFGPGTRLTVL.

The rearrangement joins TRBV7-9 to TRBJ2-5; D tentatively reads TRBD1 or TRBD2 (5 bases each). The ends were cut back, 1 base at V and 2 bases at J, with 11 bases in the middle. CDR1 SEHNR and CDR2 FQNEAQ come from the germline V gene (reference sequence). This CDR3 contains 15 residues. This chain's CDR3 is CASSLVRGRQETQYF. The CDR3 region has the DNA TGTGCCAGCAGCTTAGTAAGGGGACGGCAAGAGACCCAGTACTTC.

CDR3: CASVGTRTVNEQFF. CDR3 in DNA: TGTGCCAGCGTCGGGACTAGGACCGTCAATGAGCAGTTCTTC. This chain uses TRBV7-2 with TRBJ2-1, with TRBD2 matching 8 bases. Germline loops: CDR1 SGHTA, CDR2 FQGNSA. V shed 8 bases, J shed 6 bases, and the junction held 9 bases outside the gene matches. CDR3 size: 14 residues.

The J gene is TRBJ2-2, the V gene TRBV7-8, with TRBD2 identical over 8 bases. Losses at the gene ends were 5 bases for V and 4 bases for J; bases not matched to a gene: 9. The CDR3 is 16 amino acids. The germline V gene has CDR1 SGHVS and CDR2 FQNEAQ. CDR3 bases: TGTGCCAGCAGCCATACGGGAGGGGTCCTCACCGGGGAGCTGTTTTTT. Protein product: CASSHTGGVLTGELFF.

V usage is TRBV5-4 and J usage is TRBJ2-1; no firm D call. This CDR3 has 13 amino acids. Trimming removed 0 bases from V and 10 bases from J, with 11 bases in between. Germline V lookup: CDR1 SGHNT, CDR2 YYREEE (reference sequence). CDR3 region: CASSLAREQEQFF. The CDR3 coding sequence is TGTGCCAGCAGCTTGGCAAGGGAACAGGAGCAGTTCTTC.